Listed below are T cell receptor beta chains from one sample, sequenced in a study of T cell repertoires in cytomegalovirus infection. TCRdb re-called the reads with MiXCR, one entry per CDR3 protein. Here the sample spans some 900,000 distinct CDR3 sequences, about 31% being singletons. Antigens for these TCRs are unknown. This material consisted of cultured CD8+ T cells from PBMCs, taken from culture after CMV antigen stimulation. These receptors were taken from a human donor in good health (CMV status not recorded). Some clones in this sample may be carry-over from other donors' samples. CDR3s include the opening cysteine and the closing phenylalanine or tryptophan. The D gene is left open where the match is weak. Only some rows state a clone size, as once, few, many or a class for expanded clones.

TRBJ2-3,few,.,TRBV11-2,TGTGCCAGCAGCTTAACGGGCAGGGCCACAGATACGCAGTATTTT,CASSLTGRATDTQYF
TRBJ2-1,once,.,TRBV15,TGTGCCACCAGCAGTCAGGGTTCCTACAATGAGCAGTTCTTC,CATSSQGSYNEQFF
TRBJ1-1,.,TRBD1,TRBV6-6,TGTGCCAGCAGTTACTTGGGACAGGGGAGCACTGAAGCTTTCTTT,CASSYLGQGSTEAFF
TRBJ2-5,few,.,TRBV12-3/TRBV12-4,TGTGCCAGCAGTTTTCGGGGGTCCCAAGAGACCCAGTACTTC,CASSFRGSQETQYF
TRBJ2-6,many,.,TRBV7-9,TGTGCCAGCAGCTTATATCAGGCCGGTTCTGGGGCCAACGTCCTGACTTTC,CASSLYQAGSGANVLTF
TRBJ1-1,few,.,TRBV11-2,TGTGCCAGCAGCCCGTACGAGGGGGGAGGGACTGAAGCTTTCTTT,CASSPYEGGGTEAFF
TRBJ2-1,few,TRBD2,TRBV12-3/TRBV12-4,TGTGCCAGCAGTTTAGAAGCGGGGGGGCCTGAGCAGTTCTTC,CASSLEAGGPEQFF
TRBJ2-5,.,.,TRBV15,TGTGCCACCAGCGGGGGAATATTCCAAGCGTGGGAAGAGACCCAGTACTTC,CATSGGIFQAWEETQYF
TRBJ2-2,.,TRBD1,TRBV7-9,TGTGCCAGCAGCTCCACCCAGGGGGCGACCACCGGGGAGCTGTTTTTT,CASSSTQGATTGELFF
TRBJ1-1,.,TRBD1,TRBV6-5,TGTGCCAGCAGTTATACAGGGGAGACTGAAGCTTTCTTT,CASSYTGETEAFF
TRBJ2-5,.,TRBD2,TRBV7-9,TGTGCCAGCAGCTTAGGTGGCGGGGGGCCTCCCGGGGAGACCCAGTACTTC,CASSLGGGGPPGETQYF
TRBJ1-2,.,TRBD1,TRBV7-3,TGTGCCAGCAGCTTCGCAGGGGGCCGGTATGGCTACACCTTC,CASSFAGGRYGYTF
TRBJ1-5,few,.,TRBV6-2/TRBV6-3,TGTGCCAGCAGTTACAGGGACACCCAAAGGGCCCAGCATTTT,CASSYRDTQRAQHF
TRBJ2-6,.,.,TRBV12-3/TRBV12-4,TGTGCCAGCAGACCACCTCGGGACTCTGGGGCCAACGTCCTGACTTTC,CASRPPRDSGANVLTF
TRBJ2-1,.,TRBD2,TRBV2,TGTGCCAGCAGTGATAGCGGGGGATTTGATGAGCAGTTCTTC,CASSDSGGFDEQFF
TRBJ1-2,few,.,TRBV6-1,TGTGCCAGCAGCCCCTCGGGGGCGCTGGGCTACACCTTC,CASSPSGALGYTF
TRBJ2-7,.,.,TRBV10-3,TGTGCCATCAGTACGAAAAGAATAACAGGGAGGGAGCAGTACTTC,CAISTKRITGREQYF
TRBJ1-2,few,TRBD1,TRBV7-9,TGTGCCAGCAGCTTAGCCGTCCGGGACAGGGGAAAAAGCGGCTACACCTTC,CASSLAVRDRGKSGYTF
TRBJ2-4,few,.,TRBV4-2,TGTGCCAGCAGCCAAAACCCCAAACGGGAGCACAGGGCCAAAAACATTCAGTACTTC,CASSQNPKREHRAKNIQYF
TRBJ1-2,few,TRBD1,TRBV7-9,TGTGCCAGCAGCCGGACAGGGTACTATGGCTACACCTTC,CASSRTGYYGYTF
TRBJ1-2,few,.,TRBV7-2,TGTGCCAGCAGCTTAGTAGGCCTGCCTCCGGACGGCTACACCTTC,CASSLVGLPPDGYTF
TRBJ1-2,.,.,TRBV27,TGTGCCAGCACCACCTCGGAAGGGAACTATGGCTACACCTTC,CASTTSEGNYGYTF
TRBJ2-2,.,.,TRBV28,TGTGCCAGCAGGGGACTGCTGAACACCGGGGAGCTGTTTTTT,CASRGLLNTGELFF
TRBJ2-3,few,.,TRBV27,TGTGCCAGCAGTTTCGGTCCCTATACAGATACGCAGTATTTT,CASSFGPYTDTQYF
TRBJ2-1,few,.,TRBV23-1,TGCGCCAGCAGTCAATCGCCAGGGCCCCTCTACAATGAGCAGTTCTTC,CASSQSPGPLYNEQFF
TRBJ2-7,.,.,TRBV7-9,TGTGCCAGCAGCTCTGTCGGAGGGTACGAGCAGTACTTC,CASSSVGGYEQYF
TRBJ2-1,.,TRBD1,TRBV7-2,TGTGCCAGCAGCTTGACAGGGACCAACAATGAGCAGTTCTTC,CASSLTGTNNEQFF
TRBJ2-3,.,.,TRBV11-1,TGTGCCAGCAGCTTAGCGCTGCAGGGGACCTTTGCCTTCACAGATACGCAGTATTTT,CASSLALQGTFAFTDTQYF
TRBJ2-1,few,TRBD2,TRBV12-3/TRBV12-4,TGTGCCAGCAACTTCCTAGCGGACGAGCAGTTCTTC,CASNFLADEQFF
TRBJ2-7,.,TRBD1,TRBV7-3,TGTGCCAGCAGTTCCCCGACAGGGGGGCACGAGCAGTACTTC,CASSSPTGGHEQYF